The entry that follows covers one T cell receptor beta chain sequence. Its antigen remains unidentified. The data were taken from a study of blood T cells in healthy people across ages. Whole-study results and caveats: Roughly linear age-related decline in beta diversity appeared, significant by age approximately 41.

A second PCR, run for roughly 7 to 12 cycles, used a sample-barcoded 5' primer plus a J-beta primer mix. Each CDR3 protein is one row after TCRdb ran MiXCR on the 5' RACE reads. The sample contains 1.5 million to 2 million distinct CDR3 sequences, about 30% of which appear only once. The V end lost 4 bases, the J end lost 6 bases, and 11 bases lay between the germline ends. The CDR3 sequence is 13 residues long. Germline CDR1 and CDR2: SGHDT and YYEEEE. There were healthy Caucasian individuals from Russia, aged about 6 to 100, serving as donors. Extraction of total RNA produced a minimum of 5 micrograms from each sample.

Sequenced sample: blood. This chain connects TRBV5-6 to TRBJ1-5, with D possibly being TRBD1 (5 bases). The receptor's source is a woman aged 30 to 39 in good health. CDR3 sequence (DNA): TGTGCCAGCAGCACGGTAGGGGTTCAGCCCCAGCATTTT. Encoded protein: CASSTVGVQPQHF.